The 22 T cell receptor beta chains listed next were all sequenced from one sample in a study of identical twins. TCRdb redid the calling of the 5' RACE reads with MiXCR, one entry per CDR3 protein. The sample yields around 500,000 distinct CDR3 sequences, 11% to 15% seen once. These data also formed part of another study, on yellow fever vaccine responses in identical twins.

The sequenced sample consisted of CD4+ T cells sorted from blood. Every receptor here comes from a woman aged 18-30 years in good health.

This clonotype has just a few counts. The rearrangement joins TRBV7-2 to TRBJ2-7, with D maybe TRBD1 (6 bases). V was clipped by 4 bases and J by 1 base, with 14 bases between them. Germline loops: CDR1 SGHTA, CDR2 FQGNSA. The CDR3 has 15 amino acids. CDR3 loop: CASSSPDRKSYEQYF. Here the CDR3 DNA reads TGTGCCAGCAGCTCCCCGGACAGAAAATCCTACGAGCAGTACTTC.

The chain couples TRBV19 to TRBJ2-6; no firm D call. The CDR3 contains 17 residues. The V gene lost 5 bases and the J gene lost 0 bases, with 14 bases spanning the gap. CDR1 is LNHDA, CDR2 SQIVND, per germline (reference sequence). CDR3: CASSAVARDSGANVLTF. CDR3 in DNA: TGTGCCAGTAGTGCCGTTGCTAGGGACTCTGGGGCCAACGTCCTGACTTTC.

This chain connects TRBV7-9 to TRBJ2-1; 11 nucleotides line up with TRBD2. This CDR3 is built from 14 residues. Losses at the gene ends were 5 bases for V and 14 bases for J; bases not matched to a gene: 11. From germline, CDR1 is SEHNR and CDR2 FQNEAQ (reference sequence). CDR3 coding DNA: TGTGCCAGCAGCGCCGATACTAGCGGGGGCGCGAAGTTCTTC. This sequence encodes CASSADTSGGAKFF. Filled out from reference TRBV7-9 and TRBJ2-1, the complete variable domain reads DTGVSQNPRHKITKRGQNVTFRCDPISEHNRLYWYRQTLGQGPEFLTYFQNEAQLEKSRLLSDRFSAERPKGSFSTLEIQRTEQGDSAMYLCASSADTSGGAKFFGPGTRLTVL.

This clonotype appeared many times. The V and J genes are TRBV12-3 or TRBV12-4 and TRBJ2-2; D is undetermined. The CDR3 is made up of 15 amino acids. Trimming removed 2 bases from V and 1 base from J, with 8 bases in between. The CDR3 reads CASSLRGVNTGELFF. CDR3 in DNA: TGTGCCAGCAGTTTACGAGGCGTGAACACCGGGGAGCTGTTTTTT.

The chain employs TRBV9 and TRBJ2-3; 8 bases fit TRBD2. The trim removed 4 bases at V and 0 bases at J, leaving 7 bases unmatched. Germline CDR1 reads SGDLS; CDR2 reads YYNGEE. There are 16 residues in the CDR3. CDR3 bases: TGTGCCAGCAGCTTCTATAGCGGGGCTAGCACAGATACGCAGTATTTT. Its protein is CASSFYSGASTDTQYF.

The rearrangement joins TRBV4-2 to TRBJ2-7; 11 bases agree with TRBD2. After removal of 4 bases from V and 1 base from J, the junction contained 3 bases not matched to a gene. This CDR3 contains 15 residues. Germline lookup yields CDR1 LGHNA and CDR2 YNFKEQ. Here the CDR3 reads CASSLGLAESYEQYF. The CDR3 region has the DNA TGTGCCAGCAGCCTGGGACTAGCGGAATCCTACGAGCAGTACTTC.

The chain is built from TRBV21-1 and TRBJ2-2; TRBD1 is the table's D call and was not checked against the DNA. TRBV21-1 is a pseudogene locus. The CDR3 extends over 15 amino acids. The CDR3 region has the DNA TGTGCCAGCAGCTTACCCGGGGGAAAGACCGGGGAGCTGTTTTTT. Amino acid sequence: CASSLPGGKTGELFF.

There are a few counts of this clonotype. V and J are TRBV11-2 and TRBJ2-3, with 7 bases identical to TRBD2. V gave up 4 bases and J gave up 3 bases; unmatched junction bases: 13. The germline V gene encodes CDR1 SGHAT and CDR2 FQNNGV. This CDR3 comprises 17 residues. The CDR3 region has the DNA TGTGCCAGCAGCTCCGGGGGAGGGCAGGGTGTTACAGATACGCAGTATTTT. This codes for CASSSGGGQGVTDTQYF. Variable domain in full (rest from reference TRBV11-2 and TRBJ2-3): EAGVAQSPRYKIIEKRQSVAFWCNPISGHATLYWYQQILGQGPKLLIQFQNNGVVDDSQLPKDRFSAERLKGVDSTLKIQPAKLEDSAVYLCASSSGGGQGVTDTQYFGPGTRLTVL.

This clonotype came up many times. A junction boundary mismatches the germline segment, possibly from a read error. The chain is built from TRBV7-7 and TRBJ2-2; 10 bases match TRBD1. The length of the CDR3 is 16 residues. The germline V gene has CDR1 SSHAT and CDR2 FNYEAQ (reference sequence). CDR3 protein: CASSVSGTGVTGELFF. The CDR3, as DNA: TGTGCTAGCAGCGTATCCGGGACAGGGGTAACCGGGGAGCTGTTTTTT.

This clonotype was counted at least ten times. CDR3 nucleotides: TGTGCCATCAGTGGTAACCTAGCGGGAGTCCACAATGAGCAGTTCTTC. Its translation: CAISGNLAGVHNEQFF. The chain uses TRBV10-3 and TRBJ2-1, with 10 nucleotides matching TRBD2. CDR3 size: 16 residues. Germline-derived CDR1 and CDR2 are ENHRY and SYGVKD. V gave up 4 bases and J gave up 5 bases; unmatched junction bases: 8.

This clonotype was recorded a few times. The chain carries TRBV2 and TRBJ2-3, with 10 bases matching TRBD1. V lost 4 bases to trimming and J lost 2 bases; unmatched junction nucleotides: 6. The CDR3 sequence is 16 residues long. Germline-derived CDR1 and CDR2 are SNHLY and FYNNEI. CDR3 region: CASSAGTGVTTDTQYF. DNA of the CDR3: TGTGCCAGCAGTGCCGGGACAGGGGTCACCACAGATACGCAGTATTTT.

This clonotype has only a few counts. This sequence joins TRBV20-1 and TRBJ1-1; D is undetermined. Germline V gives CDR1 DFQATT, CDR2 SNEGSKA (reference sequence). Trimming removed 6 bases at V and 8 bases at J, with 13 bases between. This CDR3 spans 11 amino acids. CDR3 in amino acids: CSALLRGEAFF. CDR3 DNA: TGCAGTGCCCTATTGCGAGGAGAAGCTTTCTTT.

V gene TRBV6-5 combines with J gene TRBJ2-5, with D perhaps TRBD1 or TRBD2 (6 bases each). Between the trimmed V and J ends, which lost 1 base and 4 bases, there was a span of 10 bases. In germline, CDR1 is MNHEY, CDR2 SVGAGI. The CDR3 spans 14 residues. The CDR3 nucleotides read TGTGCCAGCAGTTACTGGGGGGCGGGAGAGACCCAGTACTTC. It specifies CASSYWGAGETQYF.

The chain couples TRBV25-1 to TRBJ2-3; possibly TRBD2 for D (6 bases). This CDR3 spans 14 amino acids. Trimming cost V 7 bases and J 2 bases, with 13 bases left between them. Germline values: CDR1 MGHDK, CDR2 SYGVNS. CDR3 coding DNA: TGTGCCAGCACCCGGAGGGACGACACAGATACGCAGTATTTT. Encoded protein: CASTRRDDTDTQYF.

V usage is TRBV4-3 and J usage is TRBJ2-2; D gene ambiguous. V was clipped by 1 base and J by 4 bases, with 13 bases between them. Germline loops: CDR1 LGHNA, CDR2 YSLEER. CDR3 length equals 16 residues. The CDR3 DNA reads TGCGCCAGCAGCCAAGTTCTGGGTTTTAGCACCGGGGAGCTGTTTTTT. Amino acids: CASSQVLGFSTGELFF.

V gene TRBV7-9 combines with J gene TRBJ1-4; weak D call: TRBD1 (5 bases). Trimming left V 0 bases short and J 10 bases short, with 15 bases between. Germline assignment: CDR1 SEHNR and CDR2 FQNEAQ (reference sequence). This CDR3 has 15 residues. The CDR3 DNA reads as TGTGCCAGCAGCTTAGCCGTTGGGGGGGACGGAAAACTGTTTTTT. Protein sequence: CASSLAVGGDGKLFF.

This clonotype was recorded many times. The rearrangement links TRBV6-6 to TRBJ2-7; the D gene is possibly TRBD2 (7 bases). CDR3 length equals 11 residues. Trimming removed 7 bases from V and 7 bases from J, with 11 bases in between. CDR1 and CDR2 from the germline V gene are MNHNY and SVGAGI (reference sequence). CDR3 loop: CASTRGAEQYF. The CDR3 nucleotides read TGTGCCAGCACCCGGGGGGCTGAGCAGTACTTC.

The CDR3 reads CASSSTGGWETQYF. CDR3 in DNA: TGTGCCAGCAGTTCCACGGGGGGCTGGGAGACCCAGTACTTC. The rearrangement links TRBV11-2 to TRBJ2-5; maybe TRBD2 (7 bases). From germline, CDR1 is SGHAT and CDR2 FQNNGV. V lost 6 bases and J 5 bases, leaving 16 bases between the germline ends. The CDR3 runs 14 residues.

This clonotype has a handful of counts. V usage is TRBV20-1 and J usage is TRBJ2-7, with 14 bases fitting TRBD2. V dropped 3 bases and J dropped 6; count of bases not matched to a gene: 7. Germline V lookup: CDR1 DFQATT, CDR2 SNEGSKA (reference sequence). CDR3 length: 15 amino acids. CDR3 residues: CSASRPGLAGVEQYF. CDR3 coding DNA: TGCAGTGCTAGTCGTCCGGGACTAGCGGGAGTCGAGCAGTACTTC.

This chain uses TRBV5-1 with TRBJ2-1, with D perhaps TRBD1 (6 bases). This CDR3 has 15 residues. Germline CDR1 SGHRS, CDR2 YFSETQ. The ends were cut back, 4 bases at V and 7 bases at J, with 18 bases in the middle. CDR3 loop: CASSPIRWGQNEQFF. In DNA form, the CDR3 reads TGCGCCAGCAGCCCCATTAGATGGGGACAAAATGAGCAGTTCTTC. The full variable domain, with the rest looked up from reference TRBV5-1 and TRBJ2-1, is KAGVTQTPRYLIKTRGQQVTLSCSPISGHRSVSWYQQTPGQGLQFLFEYFSETQRNKGNFPGRFSGRQFSNSRSEMNVSTLELGDSALYLCASSPIRWGQNEQFFGPGTRLTVL.

V is TRBV9 and J is TRBJ2-5; 11 nucleotides line up with TRBD1. This CDR3 has 16 amino acids. After removal of 3 bases from V and 2 bases from J, the junction contained 6 bases not matched to a gene. CDR1 SGDLS and CDR2 YYNGEE come from the germline V gene. The CDR3 DNA reads as TGTGCCAGCAGCGCCGGGACAGGGGGTGGGCAAGAGACCCAGTACTTC. Its translation: CASSAGTGGGQETQYF.

This clonotype has a single count. This chain uses TRBV2 with TRBJ2-3; a possible D gene is TRBD2 (6 bases). This CDR3 is built from 14 residues. Per germline, CDR1 SNHLY and CDR2 FYNNEI. V was shortened by 10 bases and J by 0 bases, with 14 bases between the two germline ends. CDR3 nucleotides: TGTGCCACCGGGGAGGACTTGAGCACAGATACGCAGTATTTT. Its translation: CATGEDLSTDTQYF.